A selection of T cell receptor beta chains follows, all from one sample in a study of chemoradiotherapy in HPV16-positive cancers. TCRdb's copy holds only in-frame clones and misses some; the assay was immunoSEQ multiplex PCR. Seen here are about 5,400 clones, 76% observed once, and the top ten hold roughly 30%. This sample was obtained from a patient who underwent chemoradiotherapy. These receptors were collected from a human donor with HPV-associated anogenital cancer. Both conserved end residues are part of each CDR3. A D gene is named only where the DNA matches it firmly. Clone size is stated in some rows and not others, as once, few, many or a class when expanded.

-	TRBV27	TRBJ2-5	-	CASRDPGGGESQYF	TGTGCCAGCAGGGATCCGGGAGGGGGCGAGTCCCAGTACTTC
few	TRBV11-3	TRBJ2-3	TRBD1	CASSTPQNRGRDTDTQYF	TGTGCCAGCAGCACACCCCAGAACAGGGGGCGAGACACAGATACGCAGTATTTT
-	TRBV19	TRBJ2-5	-	CASSRGAGQGEETQYF	TGTGCCAGTAGTAGGGGAGCGGGCCAGGGGGAAGAGACCCAGTACTTC
-	TRBV2	TRBJ2-5	-	CASSDSETQYF	TGTGCCAGCAGTGATTCAGAGACCCAGTACTTC
-	TRBV14	TRBJ2-3	-	CASSPGRAPQYF	TGTGCCAGCAGCCCAGGAAGGGCCCCGCAGTATTTT
-	TRBV5-4	TRBJ1-2	-	CASSLAGYGYTF	TGTGCCAGCAGCTTGGCGGGCTATGGCTACACCTTC
once	TRBV21-1	TRBJ1-1	-	CASSKEGRVRKNTEAFF	TGTGCCAGCAGCAAGGAAGGCAGGGTGAGAAAGAACACTGAAGCTTTCTTT
-	TRBV2	TRBJ1-4	-	CASSAQAAANEKLFF	TGTGCCAGCAGTGCACAGGCGGCGGCTAATGAAAAACTGTTTTTT
few	TRBV28	TRBJ1-2	-	CASSLGRGYTF	TGTGCCAGCAGTTTAGGAAGAGGCTACACCTTC
-	TRBV25-1	TRBJ1-4	-	CASTKLSGEKLFF	TGTGCCAGCACAAAGTTGTCCGGTGAAAAACTGTTTTTT
large	TRBV9	TRBJ2-1	TRBD1	CASSAQGAHYNEQFF	TGTGCCAGCAGTGCGCAGGGGGCTCACTACAATGAGCAGTTCTTC
-	TRBV7-9	TRBJ2-1	-	CASSGSNNEQFF	TGTGCCAGCAGCGGGTCCAACAATGAGCAGTTCTTC
-	TRBV14	TRBJ1-1	-	CASSQVDSMNTEAFF	TGTGCCAGCAGCCAAGTTGACAGCATGAACACTGAAGCTTTCTTT
-	TRBV7-9	TRBJ1-1	-	CASSHPMINTNEAFF	TGTGCCAGCAGCCATCCTATGATAAACACCAATGAAGCTTTCTTT
few	TRBV11-2	TRBJ1-5	-	CASSLGTPNQPQHF	TGTGCCAGCAGCTTAGGGACTCCGAATCAGCCCCAGCATTTT
once	TRBV4-1	TRBJ2-5	TRBD1	CASSPTGGTGGTETQYF	TGCGCCAGCAGCCCGACCGGGGGGACAGGGGGCACGGAGACCCAGTACTTC
-	TRBV5-5	TRBJ1-1	-	CASSLALQGNTEAFF	TGTGCCAGCAGCTTGGCCCTGCAGGGCAACACTGAAGCTTTCTTT
-	TRBV6-4	TRBJ2-1	-	CASSDSKGDSPGANNEQFF	TGTGCCAGCAGTGACTCGAAGGGGGACTCCCCGGGGGCGAACAATGAGCAGTTCTTC
-	TRBV25-1	TRBJ1-1	-	CASSESRGGVNTEAFF	TGTGCCAGCAGTGAATCGCGGGGAGGGGTGAACACTGAAGCTTTCTTT
-	TRBV10-3	TRBJ2-7	-	CAISESGTSGRSPEQYF	TGTGCCATCAGTGAGTCGGGGACTTCAGGGAGGAGCCCCGAGCAGTACTTC
few	TRBV10-2	TRBJ1-5	-	CASSESKDQPQHF	TGCGCCAGCAGTGAGTCAAAGGATCAGCCCCAGCATTTT
-	TRBV19	TRBJ1-1	TRBD1	CATGTGGGWNTEAFF	TGTGCCACAGGGACAGGGGGCGGGTGGAACACTGAAGCTTTCTTT
few	TRBV7-6	TRBJ2-1	-	CASSLSNGNEQFF	TGTGCCAGCAGCTTATCGAACGGCAATGAGCAGTTCTTC
few	TRBV19	TRBJ2-1	-	CASSRGPSATYNEQFF	TGTGCCAGTAGTAGGGGACCCTCCGCCACCTACAATGAGCAGTTCTTC
-	TRBV2	TRBJ1-4	-	CAGDGGVGEKLFF	TGTGCCGGGGATGGCGGGGTTGGGGAAAAACTGTTTTTT
-	TRBV28	TRBJ1-1	TRBD1	CASSWDRVTEAFF	TGTGCCAGCAGCTGGGACAGGGTCACTGAAGCTTTCTTT
-	TRBV25-1	TRBJ2-3	-	CASSEVRTDTQYF	TGTGCCAGCAGTGAAGTACGGACAGATACGCAGTATTTT
-	TRBV6-6	TRBJ1-5	-	CASIYGGGAGQPQHF	TGTGCCAGCATCTACGGGGGGGGCGCGGGTCAGCCCCAGCATTTT
-	TRBV7-6	TRBJ1-2	-	CASSLGVGGGRGYTF	TGTGCCAGCAGCTTAGGGGTCGGTGGGGGCCGTGGCTACACCTTC
-	TRBV5-8	TRBJ1-5	-	CASHYLNNQPQHF	TGTGCCAGCCATTACCTGAACAATCAGCCCCAGCATTTT
once	TRBV13	TRBJ2-1	-	CASSLEGYGGKTYNEQFF	TGTGCCAGCAGCTTAGAGGGCTACGGCGGAAAAACCTACAATGAGCAGTTCTTC
-	TRBV11-2	TRBJ2-5	-	CASRGYGATQYF	TGTGCCAGCAGAGGCTATGGGGCCACCCAGTACTTC
-	TRBV27	TRBJ2-5	-	CASTPMGGGAGTQYF	TGTGCCAGCACCCCGATGGGTGGGGGGGCCGGGACCCAGTACTTC
few	TRBV2	TRBJ1-5	-	CASSVGGNQPQHF	TGTGCCAGCAGTGTTGGGGGCAATCAGCCCCAGCATTTT
-	TRBV2	TRBJ2-7	-	CASSEAAGFGALYEQYF	TGTGCCAGCAGTGAAGCGGCAGGATTTGGGGCTCTGTACGAGCAGTACTTC
-	TRBV6-5	TRBJ2-5	TRBD2	CASGAGWDLEQYF	TGTGCCAGCGGAGCGGGGTGGGACTTGGAGCAGTACTTC
-	TRBV6-1	TRBJ2-1	-	CASSEGRRVLTYNEQFF	TGTGCCAGCAGTGAAGGTAGACGGGTACTAACCTACAATGAGCAGTTCTTC
-	TRBV7-2	TRBJ1-2	-	CASSLEAAHNYGYTF	TGTGCCAGCAGCTTAGAGGCAGCCCATAACTATGGCTACACCTTC
-	TRBV14	TRBJ2-6	TRBD2	CASSKLAGSGANVLTF	TGTGCCAGCAGCAAACTAGCGGGGTCCGGGGCCAACGTCCTGACTTTC
few	TRBV7-9	TRBJ1-2	-	CASSLTVTNYGYTF	TGTGCCAGCAGCCTAACAGTTACTAACTATGGCTACACCTTC
-	TRBV19	TRBJ1-4	-	CASSIDRGANEKLFF	TGTGCCAGTAGTATAGACAGGGGCGCGAATGAAAAACTGTTTTTT
-	TRBV4-1	TRBJ2-4	TRBD1	CASSPAAGGIQYF	TGCGCCAGCAGCCCTGCCGCAGGGGGCATTCAGTACTTC
-	TRBV11-3	TRBJ1-1	-	CASSLDPGTKAFF	TGTGCCAGCAGCTTAGACCCAGGAACTAAAGCTTTCTTT
-	TRBV5-1	TRBJ1-2	-	CASSPGGDYGYTF	TGCGCCAGCAGCCCCGGGGGGGACTATGGCTACACCTTC